Listed here is a single TCR beta chain. Germline V gene data show CDR1 as LNHNV and CDR2 as YYDKDF (reference sequence). This CDR3 has 13 residues. The ends were cut back, 7 bases at V and 0 bases at J, with 9 bases in the middle. The sample is drawn from a study of cytotoxic CD8 clonotypes in ibrutinib-treated CLL. About the research overall: Enrolment comprised some twelve relapsed/refractory and over 14 treatment-naive patients; some 18 were IGHV unmutated.

A 1 in 200,000 to 1 in 1 million T cell depth was the sequencing target. TCRdb keeps only in-frame clones here, not all; method: immunoSEQ multiplex PCR. This table holds 52,000 or so clones, nearly 55% found once. This TCR derives from a human donor with chronic lymphocytic leukemia. The sample here was PBMCs, taken at disease progression, from a patient treated with ibrutinib. The chain joins TRBV15 to TRBJ2-5; D might be TRBD1 (5 bases). CDR3 bases: TGTGCCACCACACAGGCGTACCAAGAGACCCAGTACTTC. Residues: CATTQAYQETQYF.